This entry features one T cell receptor (beta chain) sequence. Its antigen is unknown. The sample is drawn from a study of cytomegalovirus exposure and HLA in healthy donors. Study-level findings and limits: The authors later found most CMV-associated TCR beta chains appeared HLA-restricted. Several of the most significant clusters were apparently associated with common viral pathogens in a later analysis.

13 Jbeta primers and 60 Vbeta primers were used for the PCR. Assay: immunoSEQ multiplex PCR; the TCRdb copy retains only in-frame clones and omits some. This sample's table reports 130,000 to 150,000 clones. The donors, nominally healthy at sampling, likely had unrecorded immune exposures. The sequence was collected from a male donor in good health and CMV-seronegative. The sequenced sample was PBMCs.

The CDR3 spells CASSLSGGRTFTGELFF. CDR3 nucleotide sequence: TGTGCCAGCAGTTTATCCGGCGGGAGGACGTTTACCGGGGAGCTGTTTTTT. V and J are TRBV27 and TRBJ2-2; 8 nucleotides align to TRBD2. The CDR3 is 17 amino acids. V lost 0 bases, J lost 5 bases, and 8 bases stayed unmatched. CDR1 and CDR2 (germline): MNHEY, SMNVEV (reference sequence).